Listed below are T cell receptor beta chains from one sample, sequenced in a study of T cell changes during pregnancy in multiple sclerosis. Assay used: immunoSEQ multiplex PCR; TCRdb lists only in-frame clones, some missing. Found here are roughly 110,000 clones, 85% to 95% of them singletons; the top ten hold roughly 1.5%. Sample: peripheral blood, taken after pregnancy. The receptors stem from a female donor with multiple sclerosis, enrolled in a pregnancy study. CDR3s include the opening cysteine and the closing phenylalanine or tryptophan. A D gene is named only where the DNA matches it firmly.

TRBJ2-3 TRBD2 TRBV14 CASSQEIGGIAYF
TRBJ2-2 NA TRBV2 CASSEALQGPGELFF
TRBJ2-3 NA TRBV30 CAWSALGTTGTQYF
TRBJ1-3 NA TRBV30 CAWSVRTRRGRLYF
TRBJ2-5 TRBD2 TRBV5-6 CASSLRAGVPGETQYF
TRBJ1-2 NA TRBV5-1 CASSGGNYGYTF
TRBJ2-7 NA TRBV18 CASSPEGVPYEQYF
TRBJ1-1 NA TRBV28 CASSLSGPLVTEAFF
TRBJ1-4 NA TRBV15 CATSRHPGSTNEKLFF
TRBJ2-6 NA TRBV5-8 CASSFATGTSGANVLTF
TRBJ2-5 TRBD1 TRBV27 CASSLFRDSQETQYF
TRBJ2-7 NA TRBV6-5 CASSLEPLGVEQYF
TRBJ1-5 NA TRBV2 CASSWGRNDNQPQHF
TRBJ2-3 NA TRBV7-3 CASSLIGGTSTDTQYF
TRBJ1-2 NA TRBV28 CASSLSGYELYGYTF
TRBJ1-1 NA TRBV30 CAWSGSGDTEAFF
TRBJ2-7 NA TRBV30 CAWSSGGASYEQYF
TRBJ1-2 NA TRBV30 CAWSGGTARGNYGYTF
TRBJ2-5 TRBD2 TRBV5-8 CASSLSGSGSKTQYF
TRBJ1-5 TRBD1 TRBV7-8 CASSSTGGQRNQPQHF
TRBJ1-2 NA TRBV6-5 CAIGREPREVYGYTF
TRBJ2-7 NA TRBV7-8 CASSIGLIYYEQYF
TRBJ2-5 NA TRBV27 CASGASGNQETQYF
TRBJ2-7 TRBD1 TRBV27 CASSLLGGKRYEQYF
TRBJ2-1 TRBD2 TRBV5-1 CASSLTAGVGNEQFF
TRBJ2-7 NA TRBV9 CASSVEPFGEQYF
TRBJ2-3 NA TRBV10-3 CAIRVADTQYF
TRBJ1-6 TRBD1 TRBV10-3 CAISESRRSGGAESPLHF
TRBJ1-2 TRBD1 TRBV7-4 CASSLRGQGGDGYTF
TRBJ2-5 TRBD2 TRBV6-5 CASCSAGVVPCETQYF
TRBJ1-5 NA TRBV30 CACSIRDIPYQPQHF
TRBJ1-2 NA TRBV5-1 CASSLAGEGYTF
TRBJ2-1 NA TRBV7-3 CASSSDTTTYNEQFF
TRBJ1-5 NA TRBV28 CASSSREFNQPQHF